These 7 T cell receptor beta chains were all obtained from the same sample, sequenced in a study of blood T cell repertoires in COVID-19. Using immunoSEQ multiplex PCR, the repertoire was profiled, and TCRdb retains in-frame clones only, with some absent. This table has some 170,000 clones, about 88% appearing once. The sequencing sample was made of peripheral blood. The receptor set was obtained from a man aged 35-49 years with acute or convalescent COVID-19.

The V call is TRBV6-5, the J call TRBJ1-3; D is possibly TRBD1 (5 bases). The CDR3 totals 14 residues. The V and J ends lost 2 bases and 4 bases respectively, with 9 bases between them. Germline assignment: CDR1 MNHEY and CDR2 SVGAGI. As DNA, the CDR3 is TGTGCCAGCAGTTACGGGGGGGACGGAAACACCATATATTTT. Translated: CASSYGGDGNTIYF.

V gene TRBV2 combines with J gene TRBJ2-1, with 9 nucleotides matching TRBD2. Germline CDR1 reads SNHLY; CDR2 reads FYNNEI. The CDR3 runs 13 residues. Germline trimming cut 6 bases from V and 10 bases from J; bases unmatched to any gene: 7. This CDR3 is CASRASGAWEQFF. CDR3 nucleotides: TGTGCCAGCAGGGCTAGCGGGGCTTGGGAGCAGTTCTTC.

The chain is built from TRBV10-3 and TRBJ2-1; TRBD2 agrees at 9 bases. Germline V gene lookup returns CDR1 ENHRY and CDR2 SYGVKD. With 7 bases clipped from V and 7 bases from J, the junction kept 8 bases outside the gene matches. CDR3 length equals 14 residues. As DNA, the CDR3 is TGTGCCATCAAGCAGCGGGGGGCCCCAAATGAGCAGTTCTTC. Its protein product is CAIKQRGAPNEQFF.

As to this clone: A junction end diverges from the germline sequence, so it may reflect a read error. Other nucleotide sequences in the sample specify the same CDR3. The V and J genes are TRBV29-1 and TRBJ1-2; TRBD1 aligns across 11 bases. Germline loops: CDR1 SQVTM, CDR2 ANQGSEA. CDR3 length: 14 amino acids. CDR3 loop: CSVEDLLWTGGLSF. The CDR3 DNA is TGCAGCGTTGAAGATCTCCTGTGGACAGGGGGCCTATCCTTC.

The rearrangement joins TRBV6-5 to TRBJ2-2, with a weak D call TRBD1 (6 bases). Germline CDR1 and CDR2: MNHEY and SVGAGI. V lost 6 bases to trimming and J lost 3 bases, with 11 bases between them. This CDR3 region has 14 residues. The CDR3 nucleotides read TGTGCCAGCAGAAACGGACAGTACACCGGGGAGCTGTTTTTT. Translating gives CASRNGQYTGELFF.

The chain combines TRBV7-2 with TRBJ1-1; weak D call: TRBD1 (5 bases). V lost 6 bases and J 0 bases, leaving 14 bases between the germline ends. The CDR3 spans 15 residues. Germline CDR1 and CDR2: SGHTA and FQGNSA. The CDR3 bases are TGTGCCAGCAGGCAGACCCCGACAGTGAACACTGAAGCTTTCTTT. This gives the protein CASRQTPTVNTEAFF.

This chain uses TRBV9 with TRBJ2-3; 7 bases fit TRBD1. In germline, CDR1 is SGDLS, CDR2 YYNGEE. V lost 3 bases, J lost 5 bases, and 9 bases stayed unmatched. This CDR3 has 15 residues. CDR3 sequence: CASSGTVAGGDTQYF. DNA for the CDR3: TGTGCCAGCAGCGGGACCGTGGCAGGGGGAGATACGCAGTATTTT.